The 7 T cell receptor beta chains in this list originate from one sample, sequenced in a study of shared clonotypes between healthy human individuals. CD8 cells classed as naive were CD45RO-negative and positively selected for CCR7, excluding terminally differentiated effector memory CD45RA+ cells. TCRdb's copy holds only in-frame clones and misses some; the assay was immunoSEQ multiplex PCR. The sample consists of 650,000 to 800,000 clones, about 92% of them appearing once. What was sequenced was naive CD8+ T cells sorted from blood. Source of these receptors: a man aged 25-40 years in good health.

This clone has only one observation. Other DNA sequences in this specimen translate into the identical CDR3. J is TRBJ1-1 and V is TRBV5-1; D gene ambiguous. CDR1 and CDR2 (germline): SGHRS, YFSETQ. The CDR3 extends over 13 amino acids. V lost 3 bases, J lost 3 bases, and 9 bases lay in between. CDR3 protein: CASSSRDDTEAFF. The CDR3 DNA is TGCGCCAGCAGCTCGAGGGATGACACTGAAGCTTTCTTT.

This sequence joins TRBV27 and TRBJ2-3; no clear D. The CDR3 covers 13 residues. Germline V lookup: CDR1 MNHEY, CDR2 SMNVEV (reference sequence). Trimming removed 2 bases at V and 6 bases at J, with 9 bases between. CDR3 sequence (DNA): TGTGCCAGCAGTTTAGCCTACTTCGATACGCAGTATTTT. Translated: CASSLAYFDTQYF.

The V gene is TRBV9, the J gene TRBJ2-3; a possible D gene is TRBD1 (6 bases). With 3 bases removed from V and 1 base from J, the gap between germline ends came to 12 bases. The CDR3 is 15 residues long. The germline gives CDR1 SGDLS, CDR2 YYNGEE. The DNA for the CDR3 is TGTGCCAGCAGCGGTTACAGGGAAGGCACAGATACGCAGTATTTT. Translated: CASSGYREGTDTQYF.

J is TRBJ2-7 and V is TRBV5-1; 9 nucleotides align to TRBD1. This CDR3 has 15 residues. Germline V CDR1 and CDR2: SGHRS, YFSETQ. V was clipped by 4 bases and J by 2 bases; unmatched bases: 7. The CDR3 nucleotides are TGCGCCAGCAGCGCATGGGGACAGGGTACCTACGAGCAGTACTTC. Translating gives CASSAWGQGTYEQYF.

This chain connects TRBV29-1 to TRBJ2-7; D is perhaps TRBD2 (6 bases). Trimming cost V 3 bases and J 4 bases, with 13 bases left between them. The CDR3 sequence is 13 residues long. Germline CDR1 is SQVTM and CDR2 is ANQGSEA. CDR3 nucleotides: TGCAGCGTTGAGGGGGGTCGGGAGTACGAGCAGTACTTC. This codes for CSVEGGREYEQYF.

V is TRBV27 and J is TRBJ2-7; D might be TRBD2 (7 bases). Germline-derived CDR1 and CDR2 are MNHEY and SMNVEV (reference sequence). CDR3 size: 18 residues. The V end lost 3 bases, the J end lost 0 bases, and 21 bases lay between the germline ends. CDR3 coding DNA: TGTGCCAGCAGTTTCACTCTGGGGGGGGCTGCCAGCTCCTACGAGCAGTACTTC. Translation gives CASSFTLGGAASSYEQYF.

J is TRBJ2-1 and V is TRBV5-6; D possibly uses TRBD1 or TRBD2 (5 bases each). Trimming shortened V by 5 bases and J by 10 bases, and 13 bases separated the two germline ends. In germline, CDR1 is SGHDT, CDR2 YYEEEE. This CDR3 is built from 12 residues. The CDR3 nucleotides read TGTGCCAGCAGTAGGGACGCCGCCGAGCAGTTCTTC. This codes for CASSRDAAEQFF.